This TCR beta chain originates from a study of T cells after yellow fever vaccination. The study, taken as a whole, reports: It was the secondary response that reached its peak faster, day 5 versus 15, but it was weaker.

The table lists this clonotype with a few counts. Its antigen is as yet unknown. The germline CDR1 and CDR2 sequences are SGHTA and FQGNSA. The V gene lost 1 base and the J gene lost 3 bases, with 8 bases spanning the gap. This CDR3 has 14 amino acids. They built TCR cDNA with 5'RACE template switching, a step that put in a universal primer site and UMIs. TCRdb reprocessed the 5' RACE reads with MiXCR, giving one entry per CDR3 protein. This table has a few hundred thousand distinct CDR3 sequences, around 9.3% appearing once. The material sequenced was CD4+ T cells sorted from PBMCs, taken 5 days after the yellow fever booster vaccination. The chain uses TRBV7-2 and TRBJ2-3; no clear D. The TCR was taken from a young man who received the YFV17D yellow fever vaccine. CDR3 loop: CASSLDKGTDTQYF. The CDR3 DNA sequence: TGTGCCAGCAGCTTAGATAAGGGAACAGATACGCAGTATTTT.